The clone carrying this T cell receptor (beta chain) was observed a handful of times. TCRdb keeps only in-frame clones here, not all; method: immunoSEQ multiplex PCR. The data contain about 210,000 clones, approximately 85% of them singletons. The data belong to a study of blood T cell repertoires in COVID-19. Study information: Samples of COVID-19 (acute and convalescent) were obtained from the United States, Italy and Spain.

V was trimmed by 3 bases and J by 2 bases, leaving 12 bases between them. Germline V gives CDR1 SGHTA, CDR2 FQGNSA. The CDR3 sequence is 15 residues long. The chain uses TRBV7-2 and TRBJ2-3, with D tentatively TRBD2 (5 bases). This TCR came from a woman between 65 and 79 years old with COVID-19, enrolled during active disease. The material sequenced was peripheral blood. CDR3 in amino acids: CASSFQRSATDTQYF. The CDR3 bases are TGTGCCAGCAGCTTCCAGCGGTCTGCCACAGATACGCAGTATTTT.